The T cell receptor (beta chain) under discussion was sequenced for a study of human T cells and chemical hapten exposure. Study-wide context: Small pooled library volume differences mainly caused per-sample TCR yield variation.

The authors' total RNA extraction used unfractionated whole blood. CDR3 size: 14 residues. V lost 1 base and J 1 base, leaving 7 bases between the germline ends. Whole-study findings and limits: Those TCRs sitting above 1 in 1000 frequency stayed the same with DPC sensitization.

This clonotype turned up a few times. As yet, its antigen is unknown. Attachment of unique molecular identifiers to individual cDNA molecules was performed in the library. Per the original methods: Samples held a median of around 100,000 TCRs, range roughly 20,000–690,600. TCRdb re-called the 5' RACE reads through MiXCR, storing one row per CDR3 protein. The authors' filters were not applied to this entry. The sample includes 81,000 or so distinct CDR3 sequences, about 8% seen only once; the top ten take 2% to 2.5%. V is TRBV12-3 or TRBV12-4 and J is TRBJ1-1, with D unresolved. This clonotype was obtained from a male donor in good health. The CDR3 spells CASSLESTNTEAFF. CDR3 DNA: TGTGCCAGCAGTTTAGAGTCCACGAACACTGAAGCTTTCTTT.